This record looks at one T cell receptor (beta chain) sequence and its context. The table lists this clonotype with a few counts. The target of this receptor is not known. Per-nucleotide qualities are absent, and no much larger clonotype sits a single base away. Deletion took 8 bases off V and 2 bases off J, with a span of 18 bases between the germline ends. The CDR3 sequence holds 15 residues, the cysteine and phenylalanine included. The kept DNA is CDR3 alone, 45 bases in frame from the first base. In the germline V gene, CDR1 corresponds to SNHLY and CDR2 to FYNNEI. The treatment or condition label here, explained by the study, means: live attenuated yellow fever vaccine strain. At every blood-draw timepoint, two biological replicates of bulk PBMCs were collected. A standard Ficoll-Paque protocol was used to isolate PBMCs from peripheral blood. TriZol was used to extract RNA from bulk PBMCs, from CD4 and CD8 fractions, and from dextramer-positive and dextramer-negative fractions.

The data derive from a study of T cells after yellow fever vaccination (dated by TCRdb to about 2019). With regard to the full study: The SMART-Seq v4 Ultra Low Input RNA kit was used to prepare libraries from fractions with low cell numbers. To follow T-cell clones before and after both primary and booster YFV17D yellow fever vaccination, bulk TCR alpha and beta repertoires underwent longitudinal sequencing. The cohort comprised two healthy male donors, one aged 18 to 30 and one aged 30 to 40 years. Bulk PBMC replicates and cell subsets were isolated from blood drawn at multiple timepoints before and after both primary and secondary immunization. The paper as a whole reports these results and caveats: Compared with the primary T-cell response, the secondary T-cell response was weaker but faster, peaking on day 5 rather than day 15. FACS-sorted repertoires could contain abundant contaminating clonotypes from the bulk population, so computational filtering was required. Most clones expanded after primary vaccination were re-detected after the booster (almost 97% of CD4 and about 88% of CD8), suggesting broad memory maintenance. Only a couple of donors were included in the study, so the extent to which the findings can be generalized is limited. A small share of clonotypes occurred in both CD4 and CD8 compartments, likely arising from convergent recombination.

These reads were obtained on an Illumina NovaSeq 6000. Synthesis of TCR cDNA relied on 5'RACE template switching, a step that introduced a universal primer site along with unique molecular identifiers. cDNA synthesis was primed from both the TCR alpha and TCR beta constant segments. Library amplification used two PCR steps, and the second PCR step added sample barcodes and sequencing adapters. Sequencing of the libraries was done on either Illumina HiSeq 2500 (2x100 bp) or NovaSeq (2x150 bp). The authors processed their data as follows. MIGEC handled demultiplexing of reads and collapsing into UMI consensus sequences, while MiXCR performed V(D)J alignment. Vaccine-responding clonotypes were identified with edgeR using replicate PBMC samples, with FDR below 0.01 and a log2 fold change above 5 up to day 15 being required. Bulk clonotypes were assigned CD4 or CD8 identity according to which sequenced CD4 or CD8 repertoire held them at higher abundance. TCRdb ran its own pipeline on the public reads, namely fastp trimming at Q25 and MiXCR clone calling, and kept in-frame beta chains. Entries are consolidated by CDR3 protein sequence, retaining the most common genes and DNA. TCRdb assigned the V and J calls; the authors' analysis was not used. Within this sample are fewer than 350,000 distinct CDR3 sequences, with about 3.5% of them counted one time only. The biggest ten clones account for roughly a quarter of the sample.

The sequence joins TRBV2 to TRBJ2-5, with a weak D call of TRBD1 (6 bases match). Here the sequenced sample was PBMCs, taken on the day of the yellow fever booster vaccination. This sequence originates from a man aged 18-30 years who received the YFV17D yellow fever vaccine. The CDR3 reads as follows: CASSLRGTLQETQYF. The DNA sequence is given as TGTGCCAGCTCGCTCAGGGGAACCTTGCAAGAGACCCAGTACTTC.